A single sample gave rise to the 7 T cell receptor beta chains below, sequenced in a study of blood T cell repertoires in COVID-19. Measured with immunoSEQ multiplex PCR; TCRdb has only the in-frame clones, and not every one. The table has over 300,000 clones, approximately 90% seen once. The sample taken for sequencing was PBMCs or T cells enriched from blood (not recorded which). The source of these receptors is a woman aged 25 to 45 who had recovered from COVID-19.

This chain uses TRBV5-1 with TRBJ2-3, with D possibly being TRBD1 (6 bases). Trimming cost V 4 bases and J 1 base, with 13 bases left between them. The CDR3 is made up of 15 amino acids. The V gene's germline CDR1 is SGHRS and CDR2 YFSETQ. CDR3 sequence reads: CASSLRQVGTDTQYF. CDR3 bases: TGCGCCAGCAGCCTTCGACAGGTCGGCACAGATACGCAGTATTTT.

The chain recombines TRBV5-1 with TRBJ2-5; TRBD2 matches at 10 bases. CDR3 size: 14 residues. Germline V lookup: CDR1 SGHRS, CDR2 YFSETQ. The V and J ends lost 7 bases and 2 bases, in that order; junction bases with no gene match: 5. The CDR3 DNA follows: TGCGCCAGCGCTTCAGCGGGGGGGCAAGAGACCCAGTACTTC. Translating gives CASASAGGQETQYF.

This rearrangement joins TRBV19 to TRBJ1-6, with TRBD1 as a possible D gene (5 bases). This CDR3 comprises 15 residues. Trimming removed 2 bases at V and 4 bases at J, with 9 bases between. Per the germline V gene, CDR1 is LNHDA and CDR2 is SQIVND (reference sequence). The CDR3, as DNA: TGTGCCAGTAGTATAATCCGGGGGTATAATTCACCCCTCCACTTT. Translated: CASSIIRGYNSPLHF. The variable domain in full, with the rest retrieved from reference TRBV19 and TRBJ1-6, is DGGITQSPKYLFRKEGQNVTLSCEQNLNHDAMYWYRQDPGQGLRLIYYSQIVNDFQKGDIAEGYSVSREKKESFPLTVTSAQKNPTAFYLCASSIIRGYNSPLHFGNGTRLTVT.

V and J are TRBV4-3 and TRBJ2-2, with TRBD2 as a possible D gene (5 bases). The germline V gene has CDR1 LGHNA and CDR2 YSLEER. The CDR3 totals 17 residues. Trimming stripped 3 bases from V and 0 bases from J, with 14 bases between. This CDR3 reads CASSHPLGVANTGELFF. The CDR3 coding sequence is TGCGCCAGCAGCCATCCGCTCGGGGTCGCGAACACCGGGGAGCTGTTTTTT.

The rearrangement joins TRBV6-5 to TRBJ2-3, with D possibly TRBD1 on 5 matching bases. V was shortened by 6 bases and J by 6 bases, with 16 bases between the two germline ends. The germline V gene has CDR1 MNHEY and CDR2 SVGAGI. This CDR3 has 14 amino acids. CDR3 bases: TGTGCCAGCAGCCAGGGATTCGGGTCGGATACGCAGTATTTT. Its translation is CASSQGFGSDTQYF.

The rearrangement uses TRBV6-2 or TRBV6-3 and TRBJ1-2; TRBD1 matches at 7 bases. The CDR3 is 13 residues long. Germline CDR1 and CDR2: MNHEY and SVGEGT. V was clipped by 6 bases and J by 4 bases; unmatched bases: 5. In DNA form, the CDR3 reads TGTGCCAGCAGCCCCACAGGGGTCTATGGCTACACCTTC. Its protein is CASSPTGVYGYTF.

This chain joins TRBV4-3 and TRBJ1-3, with D unresolved. Germline CDR1 LGHNA, CDR2 YSLEER. CDR3 length: 16 amino acids. Deletions cut 1 base from V and 4 bases from J, with 14 bases between. CDR3 in DNA: TGCGCCAGCAGCCAAGGGCACAGTATCTCCGGAAACACCATATATTTT. It specifies CASSQGHSISGNTIYF.